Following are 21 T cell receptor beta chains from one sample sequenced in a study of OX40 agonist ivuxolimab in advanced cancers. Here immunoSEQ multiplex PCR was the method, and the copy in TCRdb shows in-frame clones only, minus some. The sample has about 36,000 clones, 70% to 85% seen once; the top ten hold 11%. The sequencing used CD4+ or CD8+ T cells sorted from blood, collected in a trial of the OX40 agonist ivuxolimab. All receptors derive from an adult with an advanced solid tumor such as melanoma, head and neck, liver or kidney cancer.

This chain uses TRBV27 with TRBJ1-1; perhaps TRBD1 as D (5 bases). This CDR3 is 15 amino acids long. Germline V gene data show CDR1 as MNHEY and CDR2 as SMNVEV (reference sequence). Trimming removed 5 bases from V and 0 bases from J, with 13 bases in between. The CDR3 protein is CASSPRQNMNTEAFF. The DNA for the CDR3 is TGTGCCAGCAGTCCCAGACAGAACATGAACACTGAAGCTTTCTTT.

This CDR3 reads CAWSLNTEAFF. In DNA form, the CDR3 reads TGTGCCTGGAGTCTTAACACTGAAGCTTTCTTT. The chain combines TRBV30 with TRBJ1-1, with unresolved D. Trimming took off 2 bases at V and 2 bases at J, with 3 bases between the two ends. Germline loops: CDR1 GTSNPN, CDR2 SVGIG (reference sequence). The CDR3 has 11 residues.

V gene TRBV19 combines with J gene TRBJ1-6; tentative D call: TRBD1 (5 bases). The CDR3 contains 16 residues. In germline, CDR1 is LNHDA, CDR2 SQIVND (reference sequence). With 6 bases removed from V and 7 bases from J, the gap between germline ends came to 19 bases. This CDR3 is CASRRRGEDLNSPLHF. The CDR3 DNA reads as TGTGCCAGTAGGAGACGAGGGGAGGATTTGAATTCACCCCTCCACTTT.

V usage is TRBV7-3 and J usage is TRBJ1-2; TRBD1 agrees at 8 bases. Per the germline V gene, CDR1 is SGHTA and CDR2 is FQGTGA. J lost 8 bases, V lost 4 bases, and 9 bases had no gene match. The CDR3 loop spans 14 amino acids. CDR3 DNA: TGTGCCAGCAGCTCCCCAGGGGGCGCCCAGGGCTACACCTTC. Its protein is CASSSPGGAQGYTF.

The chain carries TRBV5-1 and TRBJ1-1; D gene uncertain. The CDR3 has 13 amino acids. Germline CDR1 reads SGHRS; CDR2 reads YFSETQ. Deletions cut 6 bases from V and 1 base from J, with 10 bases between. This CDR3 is CASNEARNTEAFF. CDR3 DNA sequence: TGCGCCAGCAACGAGGCCAGGAACACTGAAGCTTTCTTT.

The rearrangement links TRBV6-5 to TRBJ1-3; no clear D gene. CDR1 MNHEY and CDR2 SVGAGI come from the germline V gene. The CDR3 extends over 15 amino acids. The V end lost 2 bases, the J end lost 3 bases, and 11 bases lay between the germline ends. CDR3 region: CASSYLRAGGNTIYF. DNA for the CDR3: TGTGCCAGCAGTTACCTTCGGGCTGGTGGAAACACCATATATTTT.

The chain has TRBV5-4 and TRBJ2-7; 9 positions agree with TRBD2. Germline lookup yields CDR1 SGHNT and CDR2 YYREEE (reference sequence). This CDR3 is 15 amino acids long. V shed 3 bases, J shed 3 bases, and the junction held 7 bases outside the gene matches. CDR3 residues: CASSSPSGAGYEQYF. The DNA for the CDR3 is TGTGCCAGCAGCTCACCTAGCGGGGCAGGCTACGAGCAGTACTTC.

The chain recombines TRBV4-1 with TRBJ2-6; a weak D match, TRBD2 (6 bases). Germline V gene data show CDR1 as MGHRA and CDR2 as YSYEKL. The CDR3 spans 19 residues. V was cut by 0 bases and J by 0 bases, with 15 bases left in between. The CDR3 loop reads CASSQERDVSHSGANVLTF. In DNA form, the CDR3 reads TGCGCCAGCAGCCAAGAGCGGGACGTTAGTCACTCTGGGGCCAACGTCCTGACTTTC.

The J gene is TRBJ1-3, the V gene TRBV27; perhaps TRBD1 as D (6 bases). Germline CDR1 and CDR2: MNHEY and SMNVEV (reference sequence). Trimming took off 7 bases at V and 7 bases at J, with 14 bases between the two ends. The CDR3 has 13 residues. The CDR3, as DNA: TGTGCCAGCAAAGGGCAGGGGTTGAACACCATATATTTT. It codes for CASKGQGLNTIYF.

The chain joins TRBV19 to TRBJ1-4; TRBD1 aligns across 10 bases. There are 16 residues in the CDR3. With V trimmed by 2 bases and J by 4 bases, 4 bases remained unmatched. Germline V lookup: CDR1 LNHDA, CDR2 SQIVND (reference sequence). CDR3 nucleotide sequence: TGTGCCAGTAGTATACGGACAGGGGGACATAATGAAAAACTGTTTTTT. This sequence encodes CASSIRTGGHNEKLFF.

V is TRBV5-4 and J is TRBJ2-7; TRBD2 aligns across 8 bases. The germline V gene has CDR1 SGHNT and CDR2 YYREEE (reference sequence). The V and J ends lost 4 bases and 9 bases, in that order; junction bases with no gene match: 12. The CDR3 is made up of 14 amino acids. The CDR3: CASSQPGGLAGQYF. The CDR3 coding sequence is TGTGCCAGCAGCCAACCGGGAGGACTAGCCGGGCAGTACTTC.

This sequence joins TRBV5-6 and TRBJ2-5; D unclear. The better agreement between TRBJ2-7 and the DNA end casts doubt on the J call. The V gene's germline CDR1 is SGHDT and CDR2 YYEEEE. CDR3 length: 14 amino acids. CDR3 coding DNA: TGTGCCAGCAGCCCGGCCCCCTTTCACTACGAGCAGTACTTC. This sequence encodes CASSPAPFHYEQYF.

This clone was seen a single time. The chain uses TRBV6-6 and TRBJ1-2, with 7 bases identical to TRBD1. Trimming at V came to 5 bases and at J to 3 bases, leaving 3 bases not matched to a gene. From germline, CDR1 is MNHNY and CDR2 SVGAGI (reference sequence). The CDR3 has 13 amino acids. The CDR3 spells CASSKGTDYGYTF. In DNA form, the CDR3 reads TGTGCCAGCAGTAAAGGGACAGACTATGGCTACACCTTC.

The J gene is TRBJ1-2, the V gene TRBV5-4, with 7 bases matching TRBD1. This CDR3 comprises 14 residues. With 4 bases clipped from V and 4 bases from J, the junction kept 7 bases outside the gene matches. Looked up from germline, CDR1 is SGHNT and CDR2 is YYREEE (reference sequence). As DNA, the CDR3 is TGTGCCAGCAGCCAGACAGGGTGGGGCTATGGCTACACCTTC. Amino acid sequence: CASSQTGWGYGYTF.

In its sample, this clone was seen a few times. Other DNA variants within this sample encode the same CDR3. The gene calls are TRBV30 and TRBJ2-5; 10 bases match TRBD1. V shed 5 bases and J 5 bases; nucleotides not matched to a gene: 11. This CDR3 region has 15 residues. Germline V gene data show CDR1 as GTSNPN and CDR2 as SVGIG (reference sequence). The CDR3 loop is CAWGSGQGVWETQYF. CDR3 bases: TGTGCCTGGGGTTCCGGACAGGGGGTTTGGGAGACCCAGTACTTC.

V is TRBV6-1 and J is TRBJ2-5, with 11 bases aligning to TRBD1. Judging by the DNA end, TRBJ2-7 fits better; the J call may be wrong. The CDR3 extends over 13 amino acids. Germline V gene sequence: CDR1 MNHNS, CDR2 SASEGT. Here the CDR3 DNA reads TGTGCCGGCCGGGACAGGGGGTCCTACGAGCAGTACTTC. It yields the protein CAGRDRGSYEQYF.

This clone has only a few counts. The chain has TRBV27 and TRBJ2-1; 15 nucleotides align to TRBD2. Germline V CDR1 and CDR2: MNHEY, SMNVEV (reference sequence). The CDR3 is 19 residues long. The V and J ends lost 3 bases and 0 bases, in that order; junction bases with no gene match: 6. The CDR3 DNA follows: TGTGCCAGCAGTTTCAGGACTAGCGGGGGGGTAAGCTCCTACAATGAGCAGTTCTTC. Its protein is CASSFRTSGGVSSYNEQFF.

The DNA for the CDR3 is TGTGCCAGCAGTCCCCCGGCCGGGGAGCTGTTTTTT. Translated, it gives CASSPPAGELFF. The chain is built from TRBV27 and TRBJ2-2; D remains ambiguous. The CDR3 totals 12 residues. Germline V lookup: CDR1 MNHEY, CDR2 SMNVEV (reference sequence). Trimming left V 5 bases short and J 6 bases short, with 7 bases between.

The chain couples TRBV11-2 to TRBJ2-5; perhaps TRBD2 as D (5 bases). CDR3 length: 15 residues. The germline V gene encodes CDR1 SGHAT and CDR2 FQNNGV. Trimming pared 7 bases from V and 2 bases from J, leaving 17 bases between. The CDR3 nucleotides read TGTGCCAGCACCCCGGGGAGCGGATTTCAAGAGACCCAGTACTTC. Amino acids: CASTPGSGFQETQYF.

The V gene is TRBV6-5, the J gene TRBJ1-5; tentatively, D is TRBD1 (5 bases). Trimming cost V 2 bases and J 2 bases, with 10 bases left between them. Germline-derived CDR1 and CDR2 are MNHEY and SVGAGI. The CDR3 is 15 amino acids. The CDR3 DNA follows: TGTGCCAGCAGTTACCAGGGAGGGGGCAATCAGCCCCAGCATTTT. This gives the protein CASSYQGGGNQPQHF.

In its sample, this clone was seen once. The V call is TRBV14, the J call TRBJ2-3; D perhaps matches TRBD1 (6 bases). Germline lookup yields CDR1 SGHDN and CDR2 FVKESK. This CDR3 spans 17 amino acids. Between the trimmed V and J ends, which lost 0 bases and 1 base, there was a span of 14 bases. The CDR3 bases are TGTGCCAGCAGCCAAGATGGCACAGGGCCCCGCACAGATACGCAGTATTTT. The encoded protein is CASSQDGTGPRTDTQYF. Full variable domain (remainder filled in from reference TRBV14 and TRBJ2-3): EAGVTQFPSHSVIEKGQTVTLRCDPISGHDNLYWYRRVMGKEIKFLLHFVKESKQDESGMPNNRFLAERTGGTYSTLKVQPAELEDSGVYFCASSQDGTGPRTDTQYFGPGTRLTVL.